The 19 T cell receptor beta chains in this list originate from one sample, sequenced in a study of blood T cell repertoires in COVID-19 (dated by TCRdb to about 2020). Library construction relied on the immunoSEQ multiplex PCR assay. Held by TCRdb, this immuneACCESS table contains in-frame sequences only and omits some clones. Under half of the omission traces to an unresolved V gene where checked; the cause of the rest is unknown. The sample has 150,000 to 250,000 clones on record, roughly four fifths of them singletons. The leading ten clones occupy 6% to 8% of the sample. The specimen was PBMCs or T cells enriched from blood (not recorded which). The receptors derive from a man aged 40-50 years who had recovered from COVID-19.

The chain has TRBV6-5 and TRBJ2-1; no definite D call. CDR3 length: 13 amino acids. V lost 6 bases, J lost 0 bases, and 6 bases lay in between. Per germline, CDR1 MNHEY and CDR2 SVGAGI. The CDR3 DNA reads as TGTGCCAGCAGACAGAGCTCCTACAATGAGCAGTTCTTC. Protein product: CASRQSSYNEQFF.

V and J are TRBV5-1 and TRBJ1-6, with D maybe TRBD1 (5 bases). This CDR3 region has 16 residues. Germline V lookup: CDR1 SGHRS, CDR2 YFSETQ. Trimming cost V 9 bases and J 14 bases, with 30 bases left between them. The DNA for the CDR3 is TGCGCCACCCCAAGGAACGGCAGGGTAAGATATAGGGCCCTCCACTTT. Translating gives CATPRNGRVRYRALHF.

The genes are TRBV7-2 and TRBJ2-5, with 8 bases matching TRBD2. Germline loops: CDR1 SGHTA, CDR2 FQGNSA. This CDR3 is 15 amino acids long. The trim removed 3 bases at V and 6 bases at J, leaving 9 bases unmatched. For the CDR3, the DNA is TGTGCCAGCAGCTTCTGGGGCGGGGGGAAAAAGACCCAGTACTTC. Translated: CASSFWGGGKKTQYF.

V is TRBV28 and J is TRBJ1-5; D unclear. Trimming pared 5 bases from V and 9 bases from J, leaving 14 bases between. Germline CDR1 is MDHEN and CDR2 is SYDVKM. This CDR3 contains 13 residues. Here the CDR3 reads CASSLDTSSPQHF. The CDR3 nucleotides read TGTGCCAGCAGTCTTGACACGTCTTCGCCCCAGCATTTT.

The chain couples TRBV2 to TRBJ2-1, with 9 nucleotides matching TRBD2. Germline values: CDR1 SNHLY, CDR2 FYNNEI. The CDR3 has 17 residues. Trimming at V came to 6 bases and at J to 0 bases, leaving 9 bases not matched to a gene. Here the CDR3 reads CASSLKRGVSSYNEQFF. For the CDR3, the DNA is TGTGCCAGCAGCCTCAAGCGGGGGGTGAGCTCCTACAATGAGCAGTTCTTC.

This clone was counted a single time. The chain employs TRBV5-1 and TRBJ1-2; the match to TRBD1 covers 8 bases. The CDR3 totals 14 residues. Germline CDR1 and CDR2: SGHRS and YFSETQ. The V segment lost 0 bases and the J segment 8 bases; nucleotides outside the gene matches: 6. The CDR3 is CASSLGDRRLGYTF. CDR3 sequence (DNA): TGCGCCAGCAGCTTGGGGGACAGGCGCCTAGGCTACACCTTC.

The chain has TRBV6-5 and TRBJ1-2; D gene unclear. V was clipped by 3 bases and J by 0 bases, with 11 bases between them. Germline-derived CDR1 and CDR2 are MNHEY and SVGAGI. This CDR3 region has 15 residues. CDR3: CASSYRGETNYGYTF. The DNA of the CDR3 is TGTGCCAGCAGTTATCGGGGTGAGACTAACTATGGCTACACCTTC.

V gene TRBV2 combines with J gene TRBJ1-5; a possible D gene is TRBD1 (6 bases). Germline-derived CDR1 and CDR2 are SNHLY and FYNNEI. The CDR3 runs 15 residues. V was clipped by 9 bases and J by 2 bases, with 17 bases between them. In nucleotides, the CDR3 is TGTGCCAGTACCCAGGGGACATATGGCAATCAGCCCCAGCATTTT. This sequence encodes CASTQGTYGNQPQHF.

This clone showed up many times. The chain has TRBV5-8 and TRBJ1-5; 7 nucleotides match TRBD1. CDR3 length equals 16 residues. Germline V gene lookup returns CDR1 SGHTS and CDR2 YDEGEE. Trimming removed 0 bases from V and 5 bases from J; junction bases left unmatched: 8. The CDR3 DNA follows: TGTGCCAGCAGCTTGGGAGGGGGCCGACGCGATCAGCCCCAGCATTTT. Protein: CASSLGGGRRDQPQHF.

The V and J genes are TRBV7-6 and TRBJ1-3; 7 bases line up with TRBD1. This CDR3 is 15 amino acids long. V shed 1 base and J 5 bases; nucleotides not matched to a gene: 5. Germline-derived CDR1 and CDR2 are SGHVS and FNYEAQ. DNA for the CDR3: TGTGCCAGCAGCTTAGGACAGGGAAAAAGAAACACCATATATTTT. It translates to CASSLGQGKRNTIYF.

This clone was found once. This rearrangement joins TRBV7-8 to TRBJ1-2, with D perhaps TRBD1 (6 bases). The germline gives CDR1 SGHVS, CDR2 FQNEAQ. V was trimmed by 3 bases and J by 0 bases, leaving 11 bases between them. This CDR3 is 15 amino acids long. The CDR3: CASSFGGPTNYGYTF. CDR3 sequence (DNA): TGTGCCAGCAGCTTCGGGGGGCCGACTAACTATGGCTACACCTTC.

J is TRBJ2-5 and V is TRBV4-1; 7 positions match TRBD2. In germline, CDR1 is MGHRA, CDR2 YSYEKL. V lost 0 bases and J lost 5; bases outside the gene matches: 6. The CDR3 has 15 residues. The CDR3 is CASSQDNAGEETQYF. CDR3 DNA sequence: TGCGCCAGCAGCCAAGATAACGCGGGAGAGGAGACCCAGTACTTC.

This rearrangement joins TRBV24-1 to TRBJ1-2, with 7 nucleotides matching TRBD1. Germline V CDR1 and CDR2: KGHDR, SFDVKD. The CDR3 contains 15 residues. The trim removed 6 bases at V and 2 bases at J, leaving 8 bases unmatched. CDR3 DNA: TGTGCCACCAGTCAATCCGGGACAGTAAACTATGGCTACACCTTC. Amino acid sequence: CATSQSGTVNYGYTF.

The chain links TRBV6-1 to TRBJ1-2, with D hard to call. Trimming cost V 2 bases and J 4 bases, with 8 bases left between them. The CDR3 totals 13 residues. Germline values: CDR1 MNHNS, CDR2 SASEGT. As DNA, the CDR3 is TGTGCCAGCAGTGAATCTCCAGTCTATGGCTACACCTTC. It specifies CASSESPVYGYTF.

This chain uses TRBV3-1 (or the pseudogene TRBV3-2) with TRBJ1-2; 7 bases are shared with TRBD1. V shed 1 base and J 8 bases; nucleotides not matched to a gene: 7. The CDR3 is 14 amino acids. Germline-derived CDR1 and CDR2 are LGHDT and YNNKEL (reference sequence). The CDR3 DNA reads TGTGCCAGCAGCCAAGGGTTAGGGGGCGAGGGCTACACCTTC. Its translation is CASSQGLGGEGYTF.

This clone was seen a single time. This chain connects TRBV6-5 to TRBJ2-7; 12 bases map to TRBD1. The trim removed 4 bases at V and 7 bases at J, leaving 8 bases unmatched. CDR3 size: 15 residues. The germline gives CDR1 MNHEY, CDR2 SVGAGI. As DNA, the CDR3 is TGTGCCAGCAGTTCACCGGGACAGGGGGCAGGGGAGCAGTACTTC. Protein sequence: CASSSPGQGAGEQYF.

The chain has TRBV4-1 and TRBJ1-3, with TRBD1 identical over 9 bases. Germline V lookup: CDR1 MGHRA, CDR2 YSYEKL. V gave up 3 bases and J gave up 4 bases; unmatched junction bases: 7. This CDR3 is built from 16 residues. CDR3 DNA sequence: TGCGCCAGCAGCCAGGATGGGACAGGGAACGGAAACACCATATATTTT. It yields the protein CASSQDGTGNGNTIYF.

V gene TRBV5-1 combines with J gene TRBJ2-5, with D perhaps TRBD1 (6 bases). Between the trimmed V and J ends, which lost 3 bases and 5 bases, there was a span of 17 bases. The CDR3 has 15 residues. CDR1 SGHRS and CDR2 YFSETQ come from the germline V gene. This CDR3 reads CASSSTGRSTETQYF. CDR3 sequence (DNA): TGCGCCAGCAGCTCGACAGGTAGGAGTACGGAGACCCAGTACTTC.

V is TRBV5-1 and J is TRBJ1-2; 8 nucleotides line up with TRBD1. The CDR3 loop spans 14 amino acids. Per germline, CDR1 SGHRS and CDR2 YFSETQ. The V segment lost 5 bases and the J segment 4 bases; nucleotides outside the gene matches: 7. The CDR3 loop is CASSTMDRAYGYTF. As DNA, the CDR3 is TGCGCCAGCAGTACCATGGACAGGGCCTATGGCTACACCTTC.